Listed below are T cell receptor beta chains from one sample, sequenced in a study of blood T cell repertoires in COVID-19. The method was immunoSEQ multiplex PCR; TCRdb's version includes in-frame clones alone and lacks a portion of them. The data hold 350,000 to 450,000 clones, with roughly 90% observed a single time. The sequenced sample was peripheral blood. The receptors were sampled from a man aged 40-49 years with acute or convalescent COVID-19. The CDR3 runs from the conserved cysteine through the conserved F or W. The D gene is left open where the match is weak. Clone size is stated in some rows and not others, as once, few, many or a class when expanded.

v_call	clone_size	d_call	j_call	cdr3_aa	cdr3_nt
TRBV6-6	NA	TRBD1	TRBJ1-3	CASSLTPDRALKGNTIYF	TGTGCCAGCAGTCTAACTCCTGACAGGGCCCTTAAGGGAAACACCATATATTTT
TRBV19	NA	NA	TRBJ1-5	CASSIGLTGNQPQHF	TGTGCCAGTAGTATCGGACTTACGGGCAATCAGCCCCAGCATTTT
TRBV5-4	NA	NA	TRBJ2-3	CASSPEVGARTDTQYF	TGTGCCAGCAGCCCGGAAGTGGGGGCCCGCACAGATACGCAGTATTTT
TRBV4-3	NA	TRBD1	TRBJ2-7	CASSQDRTGSYEQYF	TGCGCCAGCAGCCAAGATAGGACAGGGTCCTACGAGCAGTACTTC
TRBV27	NA	TRBD2	TRBJ2-3	CASSSPWRGDVDTQYF	TGTGCCAGCAGTTCCCCTTGGCGGGGGGATGTAGATACGCAGTATTTT
TRBV7-3	NA	TRBD1	TRBJ1-1	CASSVDRGWTEAFF	TGTGCCAGCAGCGTGGACAGGGGGTGGACTGAAGCTTTCTTT
TRBV12-3/TRBV12-4	NA	TRBD1	TRBJ1-1	CASRKDLTGGTFF	TGTGCCAGCAGAAAAGACCTGACAGGGGGAACTTTCTTT
TRBV27	NA	TRBD2	TRBJ2-1	CASSLLAGSSYNEQFF	TGTGCCAGCAGTTTACTAGCGGGCAGCTCCTACAATGAGCAGTTCTTC
TRBV10-3	NA	NA	TRBJ2-7	CAIRDTGYEQYF	TGTGCCATCAGGGACACGGGTTACGAGCAGTACTTC
TRBV30	NA	TRBD1	TRBJ1-1	CASSTGGFEAFF	TGTGCCTCATCGACAGGGGGATTTGAAGCTTTCTTT
TRBV18	NA	NA	TRBJ2-7	CASSPPKVRDGSYEQYF	TGTGCCAGCTCACCACCGAAGGTGCGGGATGGCTCCTACGAGCAGTACTTC
TRBV7-9	NA	TRBD2	TRBJ2-1	CASFGGRYNEQFF	TGTGCCAGCTTCGGGGGGAGGTACAATGAGCAGTTCTTC
TRBV4-1	NA	TRBD1	TRBJ1-1	CASSPDRDLNTEAFF	TGCGCCAGCAGCCCGGACAGGGATTTGAACACTGAAGCTTTCTTT
TRBV28	once	TRBD2	TRBJ2-1	CASLLAGYYNEQFF	TGTGCCAGCCTACTAGCGGGGTACTACAATGAGCAGTTCTTC
TRBV9	NA	TRBD2	TRBJ2-3	CASSGSGGVSTDTQYF	TGTGCCAGCAGCGGTAGCGGGGGGGTTAGCACAGATACGCAGTATTTT
TRBV13	NA	TRBD1	TRBJ1-6	CASSLGQGISPLHF	TGTGCCAGCAGCCTCGGACAGGGTATCTCACCCCTCCACTTT
TRBV19	NA	TRBD2	TRBJ2-1	CASSIHIAGGVRQTNEQFF	TGTGCCAGTAGTATTCATATAGCGGGAGGGGTTAGACAGACCAATGAGCAGTTCTTC
TRBV4-1	NA	TRBD1	TRBJ1-1	CASSRIQGEGAEAFF	TGCGCCAGCAGCCGGATACAGGGGGAGGGCGCTGAAGCTTTCTTT
TRBV9	NA	TRBD1	TRBJ1-2	CASSPRGTVLRWDGYTF	TGTGCCAGCAGCCCCCGAGGGACAGTTCTTCGTTGGGATGGCTACACCTTC
TRBV6-4	few	TRBD2	TRBJ2-3	CASSEEIAGADTQYF	TGTGCCAGCAGTGAGGAAATAGCGGGAGCAGATACGCAGTATTTT
TRBV9	NA	NA	TRBJ2-7	CASSARAQNYEQYF	TGTGCCAGCAGCGCCCGCGCCCAAAACTACGAGCAGTACTTC
TRBV2	NA	NA	TRBJ2-7	CASGGPYEQYF	TGTGCCAGCGGAGGCCCCTACGAGCAGTACTTC
TRBV2	NA	NA	TRBJ1-1	CASTVERNTEAFF	TGTGCCAGCACGGTGGAGCGGAACACTGAAGCTTTCTTT
TRBV6-1	NA	TRBD2	TRBJ2-2	CASSEAGGRTAGDSGELFF	TGTGCCAGCAGTGAAGCCGGGGGCCGAACAGCGGGAGACTCCGGGGAGCTGTTTTTT
TRBV11-2	NA	NA	TRBJ1-5	CASSRDRLDQPQHF	TGTGCCAGCAGCCGTGACAGGTTGGATCAGCCCCAGCATTTT
TRBV4-1	NA	TRBD1	TRBJ1-5	CASSHGDRKNQPQHF	TGCGCCAGCAGCCATGGGGACAGAAAAAATCAGCCCCAGCATTTT
TRBV9	NA	TRBD2	TRBJ2-5	CASSVFERGARETQYF	TGTGCCAGCAGCGTATTTGAGCGGGGGGCCAGGGAGACCCAGTACTTC
TRBV4-2	NA	TRBD1	TRBJ2-7	CASSPGQGNEQYF	TGTGCCAGCAGCCCGGGACAGGGAAACGAGCAGTACTTC
TRBV11-3	NA	NA	TRBJ2-1	CASSLGHYEQFF	TGTGCCAGCAGCTTAGGGCATTATGAGCAGTTCTTC
TRBV28	NA	TRBD2	TRBJ2-1	CASSSLAGVYNEQFF	TGTGCCAGCAGTTCCCTAGCGGGAGTCTACAATGAGCAGTTCTTC
TRBV28	once	TRBD1	TRBJ1-6	CASSPGTGYNSPLHF	TGTGCCAGCAGTCCCGGGACAGGCTATAATTCACCCCTCCACTTT
TRBV6-2/TRBV6-3	NA	NA	TRBJ2-2	CASSRLASGELFF	TGTGCCAGCAGCCGCCTAGCGTCGGGGGAGCTGTTTTTT
TRBV23-1	NA	TRBD1	TRBJ2-2	CASSQYGTGDSTGELFF	TGCGCCAGCAGTCAATATGGGACAGGGGATTCGACCGGGGAGCTGTTTTTT
TRBV7-9	once	NA	TRBJ1-1	CASSLDRATEAFF	TGTGCCAGCAGCTTAGACAGGGCCACTGAAGCTTTCTTT
TRBV21-1	NA	NA	TRBJ2-7	CASSKGGTSGSYEQYF	TGTGCCAGCAGCAAAGGAGGGACTAGCGGGTCCTACGAGCAGTACTTC
TRBV19	NA	TRBD1	TRBJ2-3	CASTLNPGQGFTDTQYF	TGTGCCAGTACCCTAAACCCGGGACAGGGGTTCACAGATACGCAGTATTTT
TRBV7-9	NA	NA	TRBJ2-7	CASSLTQGGSEQYF	TGTGCCAGCAGCTTAACTCAGGGAGGATCCGAGCAGTACTTC
TRBV11-2	NA	TRBD2	TRBJ2-7	CASSLGRTSGAEQYF	TGTGCCAGCAGCCTCGGCAGGACTAGCGGGGCTGAGCAGTACTTC
TRBV12-3/TRBV12-4	NA	NA	TRBJ1-1	CASSWRSEAFF	TGTGCCAGCAGTTGGAGGTCAGAAGCTTTCTTT
TRBV19	NA	NA	TRBJ1-5	CATRGGESGQPQHF	TGTGCCACCCGAGGCGGGGAATCGGGTCAGCCCCAGCATTTT
TRBV29-1	NA	TRBD1	TRBJ2-3	CSAQTGIGDTQYF	TGCAGCGCCCAGACAGGGATAGGAGATACGCAGTATTTT
TRBV5-1	NA	NA	TRBJ2-7	CASSAGQTGTYEQYF	TGCGCCAGCAGCGCGGGGCAAACCGGGACCTACGAGCAGTACTTC
TRBV6-6	NA	TRBD1	TRBJ1-1	CASRGQVNTEAFF	TGTGCCAGCAGGGGACAGGTGAACACTGAAGCTTTCTTT
TRBV11-2	NA	TRBD1	TRBJ2-7	CASSLVGQGGEQYF	TGTGCCAGCAGCTTAGTCGGACAGGGGGGCGAGCAGTACTTC
TRBV30	NA	NA	TRBJ2-1	CAWSRAGYNEQFF	TGTGCCTGGTCCAGGGCAGGCTACAATGAGCAGTTCTTC
TRBV2	once	NA	TRBJ2-2	CASRVGLIGELFF	TGTGCCAGCAGGGTGGGACTTATCGGGGAGCTGTTTTTT
TRBV5-1	NA	TRBD2	TRBJ2-1	CASSPGGLAVVEQFF	TGCGCCAGCAGCCCGGGGGGACTCGCCGTAGTCGAGCAGTTCTTC
TRBV9	NA	NA	TRBJ2-3	CASSVSPRTAADTQYF	TGTGCCAGCAGCGTATCCCCCCGGACAGCTGCGGATACGCAGTATTTT
TRBV27	few	TRBD1	TRBJ2-5	CASSFRGQNHLPYF	TGTGCCAGCAGTTTCAGGGGGCAAAACCACCTTCCGTACTTC
TRBV28	NA	TRBD1	TRBJ1-1	CASSSDRGNTEAFF	TGTGCCAGCAGTTCTGACAGGGGAAACACTGAAGCTTTCTTT
TRBV4-1	NA	NA	TRBJ2-3	CASSQVGVRTDTQYF	TGCGCCAGCAGCCAGGTGGGAGTCCGCACAGATACGCAGTATTTT
TRBV18	NA	NA	TRBJ1-5	CASSPPGTKYQPQHF	TGTGCCAGCTCACCACCGGGGACAAAATATCAGCCCCAGCATTTT
TRBV27	once	NA	TRBJ1-2	CASSLPPSGGSYGYTF	TGTGCCAGCAGTCTCCCCCCCAGTGGGGGCTCCTATGGCTACACCTTC
TRBV27	NA	NA	TRBJ1-4	CASSKLNEKLFF	TGTGCCAGCAGTAAACTGAATGAAAAACTGTTTTTT